This is a list of T cell receptor beta chains from one sample in a study of shared clonotypes between healthy human individuals. The protocol was immunoSEQ multiplex PCR, while the TCRdb copy is restricted to in-frame clones and leaves out a portion. The table includes about 1 million clones, around 74% detected once. Input material: memory CD4+ T cells sorted from blood. These receptor sequences come from a man aged 18-30 years in good health. CDR3s include the opening cysteine and the closing phenylalanine or tryptophan. Each record gives: clone size, J gene, CDR3 length, D gene, V gene, CDR3 DNA, CDR3 protein. A D gene is named only where the DNA matches it firmly. Clone size is stated in some rows and not others, as once, few, many or a class when expanded.

- | TRBJ1-1 | 16 | - | TRBV18 | TGTGCCAGCTCACCACCTATAGTTGGAGGGGACACTGAAGCTTTCTTT | CASSPPIVGGDTEAFF
- | TRBJ1-2 | 14 | - | TRBV5-4 | TGTGCCAGCAGCTTGTCGTCCACCTCGCGTAGCTACACCTTC | CASSLSSTSRSYTF
- | TRBJ1-6 | 13 | TRBD1 | TRBV18 | TGTGCCAGCTCACCAAGTAAGGACAGGGGGCTTCACTTT | CASSPSKDRGLHF
few | TRBJ1-5 | 17 | TRBD1 | TRBV4-2 | TGTGCCAGCAGCCAAGAAGGGACAGGGGGCGGCAATCAGCCCCAGCATTTT | CASSQEGTGGGNQPQHF
few | TRBJ1-1 | 14 | - | TRBV30 | TGTGCCTGGAACCGGGCCTTCCCGAACACTGAAGCTTTCTTT | CAWNRAFPNTEAFF
- | TRBJ1-1 | 13 | - | TRBV6-1 | TGTGCCAGCAGTGACCAGGGTAACACTGAAGCTTTCTTT | CASSDQGNTEAFF
- | TRBJ1-1 | 17 | TRBD1 | TRBV18 | TGTGCCAGCTCACCAGGACAGGGGTCACTAATGAACACTGAAGCTTTCTTT | CASSPGQGSLMNTEAFF
- | TRBJ2-5 | 16 | TRBD2 | TRBV10-2 | TGCGCCAGCAGTGAGTCGGAGCTAGCGGGTTTGGAGACCCAGTACTTC | CASSESELAGLETQYF
- | TRBJ2-5 | 14 | TRBD2 | TRBV5-1 | TGCGCCACTAAAGCGGGACTAGCCAGGGAGACCCAGTACTTC | CATKAGLARETQYF
- | TRBJ2-3 | 14 | TRBD2 | TRBV6-5 | TGTGCCGCGCGGACTAGCGGGAGCGCCAGTACGCAGTATTTT | CAARTSGSASTQYF
- | TRBJ2-2 | 15 | - | TRBV25-1 | TGTGCCAGCAGTGAATTCAAAGGGAACACCGGGGAGCTGTTTTTT | CASSEFKGNTGELFF
- | TRBJ1-1 | 15 | TRBD1 | TRBV6-5 | TGTGCCAGCATAGGGACAGGCTTTTTGAACACTGAAGCTTTCTTT | CASIGTGFLNTEAFF
- | TRBJ2-3 | 13 | - | TRBV7-3 | TGTGCCAGCAGCCTACGTCCGACAGATACGCAGTATTTT | CASSLRPTDTQYF
- | TRBJ2-6 | 15 | - | TRBV5-1 | TGCGCCAGCAGCCAGACGGTCTCTGGGGCCAACGTCCTGACTTTC | CASSQTVSGANVLTF
- | TRBJ1-4 | 14 | - | TRBV5-4 | TGTGCCAGCAGCCCCACGGGGGGGTTTGAAAAACTGTTTTTT | CASSPTGGFEKLFF
- | TRBJ2-1 | 18 | TRBD2 | TRBV5-4 | TGTGCCAGCAGCTTGGCCGGGACTAGCGGGGCCACACGACATGAGCAGTTCTTC | CASSLAGTSGATRHEQFF
- | TRBJ1-2 | 12 | TRBD1 | TRBV10-3 | TGTGCCATCAGCCTGACAGGGGATGGCTACACCTTC | CAISLTGDGYTF
few | TRBJ2-5 | 16 | - | TRBV4-1 | TGCGCCAGCAGCCAAGATATTCAGGGGCCGGGGGAGACCCAGTACTTC | CASSQDIQGPGETQYF
- | TRBJ1-2 | 12 | - | TRBV28 | TGTGCCAGCCGGGGTCCCGACTATGGCTACACCTTC | CASRGPDYGYTF
- | TRBJ1-1 | 14 | - | TRBV9 | TGTGCCAGCAGCGTAGGGTCCAGCGTGGGTGAAGCTTTCTTT | CASSVGSSVGEAFF
- | TRBJ2-7 | 12 | - | TRBV5-1 | TGCGCCAGCAGCTTTCGGGGACGCGAGCAGTACTTC | CASSFRGREQYF
- | TRBJ2-3 | 15 | - | TRBV30 | TGTGCCTGGAGTGTAAGGGGGGATAGCACAGATACGCAGTATTTT | CAWSVRGDSTDTQYF
- | TRBJ2-7 | 14 | - | TRBV7-8 | TGTGCCAGCAGCCGAGTGGACCGCACCTACGAGCAGTACTTC | CASSRVDRTYEQYF
- | TRBJ2-7 | 13 | - | TRBV29-1 | TGCAGCGCCGGACAAGGTGGAAACTACGAGCAGTACTTC | CSAGQGGNYEQYF
- | TRBJ2-5 | 16 | TRBD1 | TRBV5-6 | TGTGCCAGCAGCTTTAGGGACAGGGGATTCCAAGAGACCCAGTACTTC | CASSFRDRGFQETQYF
- | TRBJ2-2 | 15 | - | TRBV4-3 | TGCGCCAGCAGCCAAGACGACAGGATTTTCGGGGAGCTGTTTTTT | CASSQDDRIFGELFF
- | TRBJ2-3 | 16 | TRBD2 | TRBV11-3 | TGTGCCAGCAGCTTAGGCGTTAGCGGGAGATCAGATACGCAGTATTTT | CASSLGVSGRSDTQYF
- | TRBJ2-7 | 15 | TRBD2 | TRBV5-5 | TGTGCCAGCAGCCCTAGCGGCCGTGCGAGTTACGAGCAGTACTTC | CASSPSGRASYEQYF
- | TRBJ1-1 | 14 | - | TRBV5-4 | TGTGCCAGCAAGACAGGACAGCAGAACACTGAAGCTTTCTTT | CASKTGQQNTEAFF
once | TRBJ2-7 | 13 | - | TRBV2 | TGTGCCAGCATCAGGGGAGTCTCCTACGAGCAGTACTTC | CASIRGVSYEQYF
few | TRBJ2-3 | 15 | TRBD2 | TRBV6-5 | TGTGCCAGCATACCGGGAGGGCAGTTTTCGGATACGCAGTATTTT | CASIPGGQFSDTQYF
- | TRBJ1-1 | 15 | - | TRBV5-1 | TGCGCCAGCAGTTTGGGAGGGGAAGTGGGCACTGAAGCTTTCTTT | CASSLGGEVGTEAFF
- | TRBJ1-5 | 13 | - | TRBV10-3 | TGTGCCATCAGTAACGGGGAGAATCAGCCCCAGCATTTT | CAISNGENQPQHF
- | TRBJ2-1 | 15 | TRBD2 | TRBV7-7 | TGTGCTAGCAGCGCCGGGACTAATAGGGGAAATGAGCAGTTCTTC | CASSAGTNRGNEQFF
- | TRBJ2-1 | 15 | TRBD2 | TRBV25-1 | TGTGCCAGCAGTGATGGCGGGAGGCCCCACAATGAGCAGTTCTTC | CASSDGGRPHNEQFF
- | TRBJ1-2 | 15 | TRBD1 | TRBV11-2 | TGTGCCAGCAGCTTAGGGGCAGGGGGTAACTATGGCTACACCTTC | CASSLGAGGNYGYTF
- | TRBJ2-5 | 15 | TRBD1 | TRBV7-9 | TGTGCCAGCAGCCGTGATAGGGGACAGCAAGAGACCCAGTACTTC | CASSRDRGQQETQYF
- | TRBJ2-2 | 17 | - | TRBV19 | TGTGCCAGTAGTACCGGGATCGGCAACCCAAACACCGGGGAGCTGTTTTTT | CASSTGIGNPNTGELFF
- | TRBJ2-7 | 15 | - | TRBV5-1 | TGCGCCAGCAGCTTGGAGGCAGGGGACACCTACGAGCAGTACTTC | CASSLEAGDTYEQYF